Shown below are 16 T cell receptor beta chains from a single sample sequenced in a study of CD8 T cells in Susac syndrome. Random-hexamer reverse transcription was applied to roughly 0.5 to 1 ug RNA. MiXCR, run by TCRdb on the immunoSEQ multiplex PCR reads, gives a single entry per CDR3 protein. The sample yields around 300,000 distinct CDR3 sequences, approximately 85% seen once. Sequencing input: CD8+ T cells from PBMCs. Receptor source: a human donor with multiple sclerosis.

The J gene is TRBJ2-1, the V gene TRBV7-3, with TRBD2 matching 7 bases. The junction had 10 bases not matched to a gene; V was cut back by 4 bases and J by 7 bases. Germline values: CDR1 SGHTA, CDR2 FQGTGA. There are 15 residues in the CDR3. CDR3 DNA: TGTGCCAGCAGCTCGGCCCGGGACTATGTTAATGAGCAGTTCTTC. Translated: CASSSARDYVNEQFF.

The V gene is TRBV20-1, the J gene TRBJ2-7, with 7 nucleotides matching TRBD1. Per the germline V gene, CDR1 is DFQATT and CDR2 is SNEGSKA (reference sequence). The CDR3 length is 14 residues. The trim removed 1 base at V and 3 bases at J, leaving 6 bases unmatched. The CDR3 DNA sequence: TGCAGTGCTAGAGGCAGACAGGGATACTACGAGCAGTACTTC. It is translated as CSARGRQGYYEQYF.

The J gene is TRBJ2-1, the V gene TRBV28; 7 positions agree with TRBD2. CDR3 length: 16 amino acids. The V segment lost 1 base and the J segment 7 bases; nucleotides outside the gene matches: 10. Germline CDR1 reads MDHEN; CDR2 reads SYDVKM. CDR3 nucleotides: TGTGCCAGCAGTTTATTTTCTGTTAGAGCGGGGAATGAGCAGTTCTTC. It codes for CASSLFSVRAGNEQFF. Using reference TRBV28 and TRBJ2-1 for the parts outside the CDR3, the full variable domain is DVKVTQSSRYLVKRTGEKVFLECVQDMDHENMFWYRQDPGLGLRLIYFSYDVKMKEKGDIPEGYSVSREKKERFSLILESASTNQTSMYLCASSLFSVRAGNEQFFGPGTRLTVL.

The chain links TRBV11-2 to TRBJ2-3, with D uncertain. This CDR3 is 18 amino acids long. Per germline, CDR1 SGHAT and CDR2 FQNNGV. Trimming cost V 0 bases and J 7 bases, with 23 bases left between them. The CDR3 DNA reads TGTGCCAGCAGCTTAGATCAAGTCCAACAGTTCGGTGAACATACGCAGTATTTT. Its translation: CASSLDQVQQFGEHTQYF.

V is TRBV15 and J is TRBJ2-7; tentative D call: TRBD2 (6 bases). The CDR3 has 13 residues. The V gene's germline CDR1 is LNHNV and CDR2 YYDKDF (reference sequence). V dropped 8 bases and J dropped 4 bases, with 15 bases sitting between them. CDR3 bases: TGTGCCACCGGGGGGACGGGAAGGTACGAGCAGTACTTC. Its protein is CATGGTGRYEQYF.

The chain combines TRBV13 with TRBJ2-1; 11 bases line up with TRBD2. Germline V gives CDR1 PRHDT, CDR2 FYEKMQ (reference sequence). The J segment lost 0 bases and the V segment lost 2 bases, leaving 0 bases of the junction unmatched. The CDR3 sequence is 16 residues long. The CDR3 DNA sequence: TGTGCCAGCAGCTTAACTAGCGGGAGCTCCTACAATGAGCAGTTCTTC. Translation: CASSLTSGSSYNEQFF.

The chain joins TRBV28 to TRBJ2-5, with D uncertain. The CDR3 totals 13 residues. The V gene's germline CDR1 is MDHEN and CDR2 SYDVKM. The germline V and J ends were trimmed by 8 bases and 1 base, with 11 bases remaining between them. The CDR3 loop reads CASSGRLQETQYF. The CDR3 region has the DNA TGTGCCAGCTCCGGACGGCTCCAAGAGACCCAGTACTTC.

The rearrangement links TRBV4-3 to TRBJ2-1; D may be TRBD1 or TRBD2 (5 bases each). CDR1 and CDR2 from the germline V gene are LGHNA and YSLEER. The V end lost 0 bases, the J end lost 1 base, and 7 bases lay between the germline ends. The CDR3 has 15 amino acids. CDR3 bases: TGCGCCAGCAGCCAAGACGAGGGGTCCTACAATGAGCAGTTCTTC. Translated: CASSQDEGSYNEQFF.

The chain combines TRBV7-2 with TRBJ1-1; D not resolved. Per the germline V gene, CDR1 is SGHTA and CDR2 is FQGNSA. The V end lost 5 bases, the J end lost 11 bases, and 15 bases lay between the germline ends. The CDR3 is made up of 12 amino acids. The chain's CDR3 is CASSLTGVPAFF. The CDR3 coding sequence is TGTGCCAGCAGCCTAACCGGGGTTCCGGCTTTCTTT.

The genes are TRBV29-1 and TRBJ2-1; D unclear. The V end lost 3 bases, the J end lost 1 base, and 13 bases lay between the germline ends. Germline V gene sequence: CDR1 SQVTM, CDR2 ANQGSEA. This CDR3 has 15 amino acids. The CDR3 is CSVEWTPGSYNEQFF. CDR3 in DNA: TGCAGCGTTGAGTGGACCCCGGGTTCCTACAATGAGCAGTTCTTC.

The V gene is TRBV12-3 or TRBV12-4, the J gene TRBJ2-1, with D possibly matching TRBD2 (6 bases). Between the trimmed V and J ends, which lost 5 bases and 6 bases, there was a span of 26 bases. This CDR3 is built from 18 residues. CDR3 DNA: TGTGCCAGCAGTCTATCGGTCTCTGGGGGAGGCCCCCTCAATGAGCAGTTCTTC. Translating gives CASSLSVSGGGPLNEQFF.

The chain combines TRBV13 with TRBJ2-5, with 12 nucleotides matching TRBD2. Judging by the DNA end, TRBJ2-7 fits better; the J call may be wrong. The germline gives CDR1 PRHDT, CDR2 FYEKMQ (reference sequence). The CDR3 spans 17 residues. The DNA of the CDR3 is TGTGCCAGCAGCTTACCCCAAGGACTAGCGGGAAAGGACGAGCAGTACTTC. It yields the protein CASSLPQGLAGKDEQYF.

This clonotype has only a few counts. The chain recombines TRBV5-6 with TRBJ2-2; D may be TRBD2 (6 bases). This CDR3 is 16 amino acids long. Germline V gene sequence: CDR1 SGHDT, CDR2 YYEEEE. The V end was cut by 6 bases, the J end by 1 base, with 16 bases between. The CDR3 DNA reads TGTGCCAGCAAGCCGGGACTTACCCTGAACACCGGGGAGCTGTTTTTT. Translating it yields CASKPGLTLNTGELFF.

The chain links TRBV7-2 to TRBJ2-3, with TRBD2 matching over 9 bases. Germline V CDR1 and CDR2: SGHTA, FQGNSA. This CDR3 region has 18 residues. Trimming removed 1 base from V and 0 bases from J; junction bases left unmatched: 8. In DNA, the CDR3 is TGTGCCAGCAGCTTAGAAGCGGGAGGTTATCGGAGCACAGATACGCAGTATTTT. It yields the protein CASSLEAGGYRSTDTQYF.

This clonotype was detected only a few times. V gene TRBV15 combines with J gene TRBJ1-2; perhaps TRBD1 as D (5 bases). V lost 2 bases to trimming and J lost 1 base, with 8 bases between them. Germline CDR1 and CDR2: LNHNV and YYDKDF (reference sequence). CDR3 length: 14 residues. CDR3 region: CATSRRDGNYGYTF. CDR3 DNA: TGTGCCACCAGCAGAAGGGACGGTAACTATGGCTACACCTTC.

This chain uses TRBV27 with TRBJ2-1, with 12 bases identical to TRBD2. The CDR3 is 16 residues long. Per the germline V gene, CDR1 is MNHEY and CDR2 is SMNVEV (reference sequence). J lost 7 bases, V lost 4 bases, and 8 bases had no gene match. CDR3 region: CASSYLAGGPMNEQFF. Written as DNA, the CDR3 is TGTGCCAGCAGTTACCTAGCGGGAGGGCCTATGAATGAGCAGTTCTTC.